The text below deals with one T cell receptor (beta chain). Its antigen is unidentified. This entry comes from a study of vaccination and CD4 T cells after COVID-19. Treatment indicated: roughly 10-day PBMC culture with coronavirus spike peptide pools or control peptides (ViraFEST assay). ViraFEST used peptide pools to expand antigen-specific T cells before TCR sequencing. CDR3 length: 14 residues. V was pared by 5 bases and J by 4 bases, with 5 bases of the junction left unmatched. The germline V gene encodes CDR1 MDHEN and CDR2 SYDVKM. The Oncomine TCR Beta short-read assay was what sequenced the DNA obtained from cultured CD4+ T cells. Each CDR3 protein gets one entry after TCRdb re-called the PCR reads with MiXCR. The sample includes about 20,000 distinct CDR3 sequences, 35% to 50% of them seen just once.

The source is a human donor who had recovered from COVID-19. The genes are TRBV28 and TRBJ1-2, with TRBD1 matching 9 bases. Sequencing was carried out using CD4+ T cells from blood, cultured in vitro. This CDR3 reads CASSIDRGFYGYTF. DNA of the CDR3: TGTGCCAGCAGTATAGACAGGGGGTTCTATGGCTACACCTTC.